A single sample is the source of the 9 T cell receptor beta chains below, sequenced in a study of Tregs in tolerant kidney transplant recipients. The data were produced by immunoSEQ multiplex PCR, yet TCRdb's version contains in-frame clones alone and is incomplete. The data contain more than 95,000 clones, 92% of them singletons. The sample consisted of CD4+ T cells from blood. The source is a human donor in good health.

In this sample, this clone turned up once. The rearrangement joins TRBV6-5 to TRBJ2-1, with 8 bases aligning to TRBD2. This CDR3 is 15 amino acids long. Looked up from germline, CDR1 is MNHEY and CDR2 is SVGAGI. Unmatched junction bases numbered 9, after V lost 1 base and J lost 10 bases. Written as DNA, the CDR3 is TGTGCCAGCAGTTACTTACTAGCGGACCGGGTGGAGCAGTTCTTC. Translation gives CASSYLLADRVEQFF.

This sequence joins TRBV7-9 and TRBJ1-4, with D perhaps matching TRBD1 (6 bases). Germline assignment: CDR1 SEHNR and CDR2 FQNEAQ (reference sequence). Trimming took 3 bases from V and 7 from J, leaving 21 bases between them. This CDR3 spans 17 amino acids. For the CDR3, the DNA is TGTGCCAGCAGCTTCAGGCGGGACAAAGGGGGAGGTGAAAAACTGTTTTTT. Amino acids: CASSFRRDKGGGEKLFF. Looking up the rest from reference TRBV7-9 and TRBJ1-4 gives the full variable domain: DTGVSQNPRHKITKRGQNVTFRCDPISEHNRLYWYRQTLGQGPEFLTYFQNEAQLEKSRLLSDRFSAERPKGSFSTLEIQRTEQGDSAMYLCASSFRRDKGGGEKLFFGSGTQLSVL.

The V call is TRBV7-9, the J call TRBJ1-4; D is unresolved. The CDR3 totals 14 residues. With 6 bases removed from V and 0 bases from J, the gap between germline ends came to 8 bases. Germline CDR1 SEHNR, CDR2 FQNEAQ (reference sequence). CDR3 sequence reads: CASSSQTTNEKLFF. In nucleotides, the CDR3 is TGTGCCAGCAGTTCACAGACAACTAATGAAAAACTGTTTTTT.

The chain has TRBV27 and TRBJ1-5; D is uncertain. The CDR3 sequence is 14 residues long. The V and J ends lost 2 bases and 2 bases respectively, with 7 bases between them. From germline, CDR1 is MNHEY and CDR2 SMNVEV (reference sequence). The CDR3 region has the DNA TGTGCCAGCAGTTTAAGGGAAGGCAATCAGCCCCAGCATTTT. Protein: CASSLREGNQPQHF.

DNA of the CDR3: TGTGCCAGCTCACCACCGAGTCTGGGCACTGAAGCTTTCTTT. It is translated as CASSPPSLGTEAFF. The V gene is TRBV18, the J gene TRBJ1-1; D gene unclear. Germline V lookup: CDR1 KGHSH, CDR2 LQKENI. CDR3 length: 14 amino acids. Between the trimmed V and J ends, which lost 0 bases and 4 bases, there was a span of 9 bases.

The CDR3 region has the DNA TGTGCCAGTAGTTCAGGGACTTTTGTAACAGATACGCAGTATTTT. It codes for CASSSGTFVTDTQYF. This sequence joins TRBV19 and TRBJ2-3, with a weak D call TRBD2 (6 bases). CDR3 length: 15 amino acids. Trimming removed 5 bases at V and 3 bases at J, with 15 bases between. Germline CDR1 is LNHDA and CDR2 is SQIVND (reference sequence).

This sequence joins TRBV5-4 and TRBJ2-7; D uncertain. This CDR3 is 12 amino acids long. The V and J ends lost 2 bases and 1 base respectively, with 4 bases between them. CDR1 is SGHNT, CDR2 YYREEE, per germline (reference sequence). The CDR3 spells CASSFGSYEQYF. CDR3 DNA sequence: TGTGCCAGCAGCTTCGGTTCCTACGAGCAGTACTTC.

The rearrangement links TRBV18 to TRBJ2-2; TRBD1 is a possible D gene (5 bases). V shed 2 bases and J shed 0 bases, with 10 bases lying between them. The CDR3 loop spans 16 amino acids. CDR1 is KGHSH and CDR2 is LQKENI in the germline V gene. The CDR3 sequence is CASSPIDSTNTGELFF. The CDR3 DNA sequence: TGTGCCAGCTCACCAATTGACAGCACGAACACCGGGGAGCTGTTTTTT.

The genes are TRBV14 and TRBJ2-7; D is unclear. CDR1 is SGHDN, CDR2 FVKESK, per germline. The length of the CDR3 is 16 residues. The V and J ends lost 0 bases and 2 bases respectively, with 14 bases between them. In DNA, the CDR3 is TGTGCCAGCAGCCAAGATCCCCGCAGGCCTCCCTACGAGCAGTACTTC. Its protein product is CASSQDPRRPPYEQYF.